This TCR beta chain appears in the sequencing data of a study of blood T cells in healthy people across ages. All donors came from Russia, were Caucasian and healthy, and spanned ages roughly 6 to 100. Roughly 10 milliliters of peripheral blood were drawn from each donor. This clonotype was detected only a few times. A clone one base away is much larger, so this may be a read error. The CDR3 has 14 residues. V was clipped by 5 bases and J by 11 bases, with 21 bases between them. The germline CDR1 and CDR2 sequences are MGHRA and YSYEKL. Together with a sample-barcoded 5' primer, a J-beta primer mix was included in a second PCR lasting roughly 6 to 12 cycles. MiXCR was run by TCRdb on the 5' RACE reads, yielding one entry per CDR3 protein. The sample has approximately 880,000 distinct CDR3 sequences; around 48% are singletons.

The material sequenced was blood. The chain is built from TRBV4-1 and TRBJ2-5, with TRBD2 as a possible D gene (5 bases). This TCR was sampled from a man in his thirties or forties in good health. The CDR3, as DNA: TGCGCCAGCAGCTTCCTCACGGGGTACAATGAGCAGTACTTC. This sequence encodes CASSFLTGYNEQYF.